This T cell receptor beta chain was sequenced during a study of T cell clonality in common variable immunodeficiency. Study observations and caveats: In common variable immunodeficiency, TCR beta chains reportedly carried fewer deletions and N-nucleotide insertions.

Sequencing was performed with immunoSEQ multiplex PCR; in TCRdb, only in-frame clones are kept and a portion is missing. The table records 25,000 to 35,000 clones without singletons, the ten largest covering roughly 3.2%. Germline V gene sequence: CDR1 ENHRY, CDR2 SYGVKD. The V end lost 0 bases, the J end lost 3 bases, and 8 bases lay between the germline ends. CDR3 size: 14 residues. Each donor provided about 4.5 to 8.5 ml of heparinized whole blood. In its sample, this clone was seen many times. Its antigen is unknown. The read stops 3 residues short of the end of the CDR3; the missing end is completed from the germline J gene.

This chain joins TRBV10-3 and TRBJ1-2; the D is unclear. This clonotype originated in a human donor with common variable immunodeficiency. Sequencing input: peripheral blood mononuclear cells. CDR3 residues: CAISESWQDYGYTF. CDR3 DNA, as far as it was read: TGTGCCATCAGTGAGTCCTGGCAGGACTATGGC.